This T cell receptor (beta chain) was profiled in a study of response to subunit inactivated influenza vaccine. Trimming left V 1 base short and J 7 bases short, with 10 bases between. Germline V gene data show CDR1 as SEHNR and CDR2 as FQNEAQ (reference sequence). The CDR3 consists of 13 residues. Study findings and constraints: There was a suggestion from the authors that each seasonal influenza vaccination recruits few new T cells.

A single record per CDR3 protein comes from TCRdb applying MiXCR to the RT-PCR reads. The data contain 650,000 to 850,000 distinct CDR3 sequences, 14% of them singletons. This clonotype was found many times. Its antigen remains unidentified. V and J are TRBV7-9 and TRBJ1-1; no firm D call. Sequences were derived from PBMCs from blood, sampled 14 days before vaccination. The clonotype was recovered from a man aged 50 to 59 who received an inactivated influenza vaccine. The DNA for the CDR3 is TGTGCCAGCAGCTTAGAGGGAGTGAGTGAAGCTTTCTTT. Amino acid sequence: CASSLEGVSEAFF.